One and the same sample provided the 15 T cell receptor beta chains below, sequenced in a study of blood T cell repertoires in COVID-19. The data were produced by immunoSEQ multiplex PCR, yet TCRdb's version contains in-frame clones alone and is incomplete. The sample yields about 100,000 clones, approximately 92% seen once. Input material: peripheral blood. These TCRs come from a woman aged 50 to 60 with COVID-19, enrolled during active disease.

This chain uses TRBV7-2 with TRBJ2-1; 10 bases fit TRBD2. Germline CDR1 SGHTA, CDR2 FQGNSA. With V trimmed by 4 bases and J by 0 bases, 3 bases remained unmatched. The CDR3 sequence is 16 residues long. The CDR3 region is CASSYVAGGSYNEQFF. As DNA, the CDR3 is TGTGCCAGCAGCTACGTAGCGGGGGGCTCCTACAATGAGCAGTTCTTC.

The sample holds one count of this clone. The chain carries TRBV20-1 and TRBJ2-1; no reliable D call. This CDR3 contains 12 residues. Germline CDR1 and CDR2: DFQATT and SNEGSKA (reference sequence). The V end was cut by 3 bases, the J end by 4 bases, with 7 bases between. The CDR3 DNA reads TGCAGTGCTAGTCAGACTTACAATGAGCAGTTCTTC. Translated: CSASQTYNEQFF.

The chain links TRBV25-1 to TRBJ1-5; D unresolved. The CDR3 spans 12 residues. Germline lookup yields CDR1 MGHDK and CDR2 SYGVNS. V gave up 6 bases and J gave up 3 bases, with 6 bases separating them. This chain's CDR3 is CASSSNNQPQHF. The CDR3 DNA is TGTGCCAGCAGCAGTAACAATCAGCCCCAGCATTTT. The variable domain in full, completed from reference TRBV25-1 and TRBJ1-5, reads EADIYQTPRYLVIGTGKKITLECSQTMGHDKMYWYQQDPGMELHLIHYSYGVNSTEKGDLSSESTVSRIRTEHFPLTLESARPSHTSQYLCASSSNNQPQHFGDGTRLSIL.

The CDR3 reads CASSSGTDNSPLHF. As DNA, the CDR3 is TGTGCCAGCAGCTCCGGGACAGATAATTCACCCCTCCACTTT. The chain links TRBV7-6 to TRBJ1-6; 7 bases match TRBD1. V was clipped by 4 bases and J by 5 bases; unmatched bases: 2. CDR1 is SGHVS, CDR2 FNYEAQ, per germline. The CDR3 loop spans 14 amino acids.

This chain uses TRBV11-2 with TRBJ1-1; 9 nucleotides line up with TRBD1. J was trimmed by 6 bases and V by 3 bases; bases with no gene match: 17. In germline, CDR1 is SGHAT, CDR2 FQNNGV. This CDR3 contains 18 residues. The CDR3 loop reads CASSFSKGQGVGRPEAFF. As DNA, the CDR3 is TGTGCCAGCAGCTTTTCAAAGGGACAGGGTGTCGGTCGGCCTGAAGCTTTCTTT.

The chain links TRBV30 to TRBJ1-6; D is unresolved. There are 11 residues in the CDR3. The V gene lost 3 bases and the J gene lost 7 bases, with 4 bases spanning the gap. Germline CDR1 reads GTSNPN; CDR2 reads SVGIG (reference sequence). Written as DNA, the CDR3 is TGTGCCTGGAGCTTAAATTCACCCCTCCACTTT. Translated: CAWSLNSPLHF.

The chain combines TRBV19 with TRBJ2-3; D not resolved. The CDR3 is made up of 14 amino acids. CDR1 is LNHDA, CDR2 SQIVND, per germline (reference sequence). Trimming took off 3 bases at V and 1 base at J, with 8 bases between the two ends. The CDR3 sequence: CASSISRGTDTQYF. The CDR3 DNA reads as TGTGCCAGTAGTATTTCTAGAGGCACAGATACGCAGTATTTT.

This rearrangement joins TRBV5-1 to TRBJ1-2; 8 nucleotides agree with TRBD1. Germline values: CDR1 SGHRS, CDR2 YFSETQ. The CDR3 runs 15 residues. With 0 bases clipped from V and 8 bases from J, the junction kept 9 bases outside the gene matches. CDR3 DNA: TGCGCCAGCAGCTTGGGAGGGACAGGCCCGGGGGGCTACACCTTC. As protein: CASSLGGTGPGGYTF. Full variable domain (outside the CDR3, taken from reference TRBV5-1 and TRBJ1-2): KAGVTQTPRYLIKTRGQQVTLSCSPISGHRSVSWYQQTPGQGLQFLFEYFSETQRNKGNFPGRFSGRQFSNSRSEMNVSTLELGDSALYLCASSLGGTGPGGYTFGSGTRLTVV.

This clone was found once. The chain carries TRBV19 and TRBJ2-2; possibly TRBD2 for D (6 bases). Looked up from germline, CDR1 is LNHDA and CDR2 is SQIVND (reference sequence). V lost 7 bases and J lost 1, with 13 bases in between. The CDR3 length is 15 residues. The CDR3 coding sequence is TGTGCCAGTAATGGAGCGGGTTTGAACACCGGGGAGCTGTTTTTT. Its protein is CASNGAGLNTGELFF.

V gene TRBV9 combines with J gene TRBJ2-1, with 7 positions matching TRBD2. CDR3 length: 16 amino acids. Germline-derived CDR1 and CDR2 are SGDLS and YYNGEE. The trim removed 0 bases at V and 0 bases at J, leaving 3 bases unmatched. In DNA form, the CDR3 reads TGTGCCAGCAGCGTAGGGGGAGGGAACTCCTACAATGAGCAGTTCTTC. As protein: CASSVGGGNSYNEQFF.

The genes are TRBV30 and TRBJ2-5; no firm D call. Germline V gene sequence: CDR1 GTSNPN, CDR2 SVGIG (reference sequence). This CDR3 spans 15 amino acids. Trimming removed 0 bases from V and 3 bases from J, with 14 bases in between. The CDR3 protein is CAWSVLLTGEETQYF. In DNA, the CDR3 is TGTGCCTGGAGTGTACTTCTGACCGGAGAAGAGACCCAGTACTTC.

This clone was recorded once. This chain links TRBV15 with TRBJ1-2; D gene unclear. Between the trimmed V and J ends, which lost 5 bases and 4 bases, there was a span of 14 bases. Germline V lookup: CDR1 LNHNV, CDR2 YYDKDF (reference sequence). This CDR3 is built from 14 residues. The CDR3 spells CATSVREAGYGYTF. The CDR3 DNA follows: TGTGCCACCAGCGTCCGGGAGGCAGGCTATGGCTACACCTTC.

The J gene is TRBJ2-7, the V gene TRBV12-5, with a weak D call TRBD1 (5 bases). The CDR3 is made up of 17 amino acids. The germline CDR1 and CDR2 sequences are LGHNT and FRNRAP. The V end was cut by 5 bases, the J end by 4 bases, with 24 bases between. CDR3 bases: TGTGCTAGTGGTCTAGACAGTAGTGCTCCCCCCCTTTACGAGCAGTACGTC. Translation: CASGLDSSAPPLYEQYV.

This chain connects TRBV27 to TRBJ1-5; D unclear. Trimming removed 6 bases at V and 0 bases at J, with 9 bases between. This CDR3 comprises 14 residues. CDR1 is MNHEY and CDR2 is SMNVEV in the germline V gene (reference sequence). The chain's CDR3 is CASRLVNSNQPQHF. In nucleotides, the CDR3 is TGTGCCAGCAGACTCGTGAATAGCAATCAGCCCCAGCATTTT.

In its sample, this clone was seen once. The chain uses TRBV19 and TRBJ2-1, with D possibly matching TRBD1 (5 bases). V shed 3 bases and J shed 4 bases, with 10 bases lying between them. The CDR3 consists of 14 residues. Looked up from germline, CDR1 is LNHDA and CDR2 is SQIVND (reference sequence). The DNA for the CDR3 is TGTGCCAGTAGTATCCTGCAGGGTTACAATGAGCAGTTCTTC. Amino acids: CASSILQGYNEQFF.